This T cell receptor beta chain was captured in a study of regulatory T cells in long-lasting Graves disease. CDR3 size: 13 residues. With V trimmed by 8 bases and J by 6 bases, 4 bases remained unmatched. Germline V gene sequence: CDR1 SNHLY, CDR2 FYNNEI. In building TCR beta libraries, iRepertoire HTBI primers were used together with Arm-PCR of CDR3 regions. TCRdb independently ran MiXCR on the multiplex PCR reads; one entry per CDR3 protein. This sample carries around 400,000 distinct CDR3 sequences, 15% to 18% of them seen once, and the ten largest clones take about a fifth. This clonotype has a count of ten or more. This sample's time point: newly diagnosed GD, antithyroid drugs for less than 3 months. PBMCs were the source of the RNA used for TCR sequencing. An endocrinology department in Xi'an, China, recruited the patients.

The chain recombines TRBV2 with TRBJ1-5; 10 positions agree with TRBD1. Source: peripheral blood mononuclear cells (PBMCs), taken at new diagnosis, from a patient treated with antithyroid drugs. The receptor comes from a female donor with Graves disease. In DNA form, the CDR3 reads TGTGCCAGCCGGACAGGGGGTTTTCAGCCCCAGCATTTT. Amino acids: CASRTGGFQPQHF.